This TCR beta chain is drawn from a study of long-term antiretroviral therapy in people with HIV. The assay, immunoSEQ v3.0, was run at survey level. Sequenced by immunoSEQ multiplex PCR; TCRdb stores in-frame clones only, minus some. The repertoire includes fewer than 25,000 clones, roughly 82% of them detected once, and under 20% sits in the top ten. The TCR was taken from a man younger than 35 with HIV. The input for sequencing was unsorted PBMCs, taken 0.1 years before starting antiretroviral therapy.

CDR3 region: CASSNPPAGGNEQYF. The CDR3 nucleotides are TGTGCCAGCAGCAACCCCCCGGCAGGGGGGAACGAGCAGTACTTC. The V call is TRBV7-9, the J call TRBJ2-7; TRBD1 is a possible D gene (7 bases). The CDR3 length is 15 residues. Germline V CDR1 and CDR2: SEHNR, FQNEAQ (reference sequence). V was trimmed by 5 bases and J by 5 bases, leaving 19 bases between them.